These T cell receptor beta chains were read from a single sample in a study of shared clonotypes between healthy human individuals. Profiled with immunoSEQ multiplex PCR; TCRdb holds only in-frame clones, not every one. The sample lists roughly 2 million clones, almost 96% seen once, with around 0.13% in the top ten. Sequencing was performed on naive CD4+ T cells sorted from blood. The receptors here all came from a man between 18 and 35 years old in good health. CDR3s include the opening cysteine and the closing phenylalanine or tryptophan. A D gene is named only where the DNA matches it firmly. Only some rows state a clone size, as once, few, many or a class for expanded clones.

d_gene,abundance,v_gene,j_gene,CDR3nt,CDR3aa
TRBD1,.,TRBV6-4,TRBJ1-5,TGTGCCAGCAGTGCAGGGGGCGGCAATCAGCCCCAGCATTTT,CASSAGGGNQPQHF
.,.,TRBV10-2,TRBJ2-3,TGCGCCAGCAGGGATACAGGGAACTCAGATACGCAGTATTTT,CASRDTGNSDTQYF
TRBD2,.,TRBV5-1,TRBJ2-3,TGCGCCAGCAGCCCTCCTAGCGGTAACACAGATACGCAGTATTTT,CASSPPSGNTDTQYF
TRBD1,.,TRBV7-9,TRBJ2-1,TGTGCCAGCAGCCGACAGGGGGGGTTGGACAATGAGCAGTTCTTC,CASSRQGGLDNEQFF
TRBD1,.,TRBV5-6,TRBJ1-1,TGTGCCAGCAGCTTCATTACAGGGGAAATGAACACTGAAGCTTTCTTT,CASSFITGEMNTEAFF
.,.,TRBV29-1,TRBJ1-1,TGCAGCGTCCTACCAATGAACACTGAAGCTTTCTTT,CSVLPMNTEAFF
.,.,TRBV6-1,TRBJ1-5,TGTGCCAGCAGAGATAGGAGTAGCAATCAGCCCCAGCATTTT,CASRDRSSNQPQHF
.,.,TRBV10-3,TRBJ1-3,TGTGCCATCAGTGAGGGAGACACCATATATTTT,CAISEGDTIYF
.,.,TRBV10-3,TRBJ1-5,TGTGCCATCAGTGAGACCTGGACACTGAGCAATCAGCCCCAGCATTTT,CAISETWTLSNQPQHF
.,.,TRBV10-3,TRBJ2-5,TGTGCCACCCTCCGGAGTCCCCAAGAGACCCAGTACTTC,CATLRSPQETQYF
.,.,TRBV9,TRBJ1-1,TGTGCCAGCAGCGGGCAGGGCGGCGAAGCTTTCTTT,CASSGQGGEAFF
.,.,TRBV28,TRBJ2-7,TGTGCCAGCAGTTTAGGTGGATTAGACTACGAGCAGTACTTC,CASSLGGLDYEQYF
TRBD1,.,TRBV7-2,TRBJ1-1,TGTGCCAGCAGGCAACAGGGGCTTATGAACACTGAAGCTTTCTTT,CASRQQGLMNTEAFF
TRBD2,.,TRBV19,TRBJ2-7,TGTGCCAGTAGTACGAGCGGGGGGAGCTCCTACGAGCAGTACTTC,CASSTSGGSSYEQYF
.,.,TRBV21-1,TRBJ1-1,TGTGCCAGCAGAGGGAGGGGAAGGAACACTGAAGCTTTCTTT,CASRGRGRNTEAFF
TRBD1,.,TRBV5-1,TRBJ1-4,TGCGCCAGCAGCTTGGCAGGGGGTAATGAAAAACTGTTTTTT,CASSLAGGNEKLFF
.,.,TRBV6-6,TRBJ1-2,TGTGCCAGCAGCGCCGGGACTTTGTGGGGCTACACCTTC,CASSAGTLWGYTF
.,.,TRBV7-2,TRBJ2-4,TGTGCCAGCAGCTTGGGCCTAGCCAAAAACATTCAGTACTTC,CASSLGLAKNIQYF
.,.,TRBV7-2,TRBJ2-7,TGTGCCAGCAGCTTAGAGGCTACCCGCACTACCTACGAGCAGTACTTC,CASSLEATRTTYEQYF
.,.,TRBV11-1,TRBJ1-1,TGTGCCAGCAGCTCGACAGACTGGAACACTGAAGCTTTCTTT,CASSSTDWNTEAFF
.,.,TRBV7-9,TRBJ2-5,TGTGCCAGCAGCTTTTGGGACAACCAAGAGACCCAGTACTTC,CASSFWDNQETQYF
TRBD2,.,TRBV6-5,TRBJ2-5,TGTGCCAGCAGTTCAGGACTAGCGGGCACACAAGAGACCCAGTACTTC,CASSSGLAGTQETQYF
TRBD2,once,TRBV5-1,TRBJ2-7,TGCGCCAGCAGCCCCGGGACTACCCCTCCCGAGCAGTACTTC,CASSPGTTPPEQYF
.,.,TRBV30,TRBJ1-1,TGTGCCTGGAGTTTGACAGGGAACACTGAAGCTTTCTTT,CAWSLTGNTEAFF
.,.,TRBV9,TRBJ2-7,TGTGCCAGCAGCGTAGAGGCAGGCCTATCCTACGAGCAGTACTTC,CASSVEAGLSYEQYF
TRBD1,.,TRBV6-5,TRBJ1-2,TGTGCCAGCAGCGACAGGGGATTCTTCTATGGCTACACCTTC,CASSDRGFFYGYTF
TRBD2,.,TRBV5-1,TRBJ2-5,TGCGCCAGCAGCTTGGAGCTAGCGGGAGGAAAAGAGACCCAGTACTTC,CASSLELAGGKETQYF
.,.,TRBV29-1,TRBJ2-5,TGCAGCGTTGAGTTCTACTTCCAAGAGACCCAGTACTTC,CSVEFYFQETQYF
.,.,TRBV18,TRBJ2-4,TGTGCCAGCTCACCGACGGACACTACCAGGAACATTCAGTACTTC,CASSPTDTTRNIQYF
.,.,TRBV7-2,TRBJ2-7,TGTGCCAGCAGCCGGTTGGGGACCTCCTACGAGCAGTACTTC,CASSRLGTSYEQYF
.,once,TRBV7-2,TRBJ2-3,TGTGCCAGCAGCTTAAGCCAGGGGATCGGTACGCAGTATTTT,CASSLSQGIGTQYF
TRBD2,.,TRBV10-1,TRBJ2-2,TGCGCCAGTAGACTAGCGGTAAACACCGGGGAGCTGTTTTTT,CASRLAVNTGELFF
TRBD1,.,TRBV19,TRBJ2-7,TGTGCCAGGGTTCGAGACAGGGTAAGCTCCTACGAGCAGTACTTC,CARVRDRVSSYEQYF
.,once,TRBV5-1,TRBJ1-1,TGCGCCAGCAGCTCTGGACGGGTGAACACTGAAGCTTTCTTT,CASSSGRVNTEAFF
.,.,TRBV7-9,TRBJ2-1,TGTGCCAGCAGCTTAGATGGACCCAGGGTCCACAATGAGCAGTTCTTC,CASSLDGPRVHNEQFF
.,.,TRBV7-8,TRBJ2-1,TGTGCCAGCAGCTACCCCCTGGGTGAGCAGTTCTTC,CASSYPLGEQFF
.,.,TRBV6-1,TRBJ1-1,TGTGCCAGCAGTGAATTCGGGGTAACTGAAGCTTTCTTT,CASSEFGVTEAFF
.,.,TRBV18,TRBJ2-5,TGTGCCAGCTCACCACGTGCGGTGGGTTGGGAGACCCAGTACTTC,CASSPRAVGWETQYF
.,.,TRBV4-3,TRBJ1-1,TGCGCCAGCAGCCAACTCCTTCGGGACACTGAAGCTTTCTTT,CASSQLLRDTEAFF
.,.,TRBV11-2,TRBJ2-1,TGTGCCAGCAGCGCACTGGGTCGGACTACCTACAATGAGCAGTTCTTC,CASSALGRTTYNEQFF
TRBD1,.,TRBV28,TRBJ1-2,TGTGCCAGCAGTTTATTACCCGGGTCCGGGACAGTCTACTATGGCTACACCTTC,CASSLLPGSGTVYYGYTF
.,once,TRBV28,TRBJ2-1,TGTGCCAGCAGTTTACGGCGGGGGCAGTTCTTC,CASSLRRGQFF
TRBD1,.,TRBV10-3,TRBJ2-3,TGTGCCATCAGATTAGATGACAGGGGAACAGATACGCAGTATTTT,CAIRLDDRGTDTQYF
.,.,TRBV19,TRBJ1-3,TGTGCCAGTAGTATATCGGTCAGTGGAAACACCATATATTTT,CASSISVSGNTIYF
TRBD2,.,TRBV30,TRBJ2-3,TGTGCCTGGACCAACCCGGCGGGAGGGGCAGATACGCAGTATTTT,CAWTNPAGGADTQYF
TRBD2,once,TRBV6-5,TRBJ2-1,TGTGCCAGCAGTTATGTTCGGGAGGGAAACAATGAGCAGTTCTTC,CASSYVREGNNEQFF
.,.,TRBV10-3,TRBJ2-7,TGTGCCATCAGGGACTCATCCGGGACAGGCCCCGGTGGGACTACCTACGAGCAGTACTTC,CAIRDSSGTGPGGTTYEQYF